A single T cell receptor beta chain is shown here with its context. The record originates from a study of blood T cells in healthy people across ages. The use of a sample-barcoded 5' primer and a J-beta primer mix characterized a second PCR of roughly 7 to 12 cycles. A single record per CDR3 protein comes from TCRdb applying MiXCR to the 5' RACE reads. The sample lists 850,000 to 1,300,000 distinct CDR3 sequences; over 35% were seen once. The germline gives CDR1 MNHEY, CDR2 SVGEGT. The CDR3 covers 14 residues. V dropped 8 bases and J dropped 4; count of bases not matched to a gene: 7. Healthy Caucasians from Russia aged roughly 6 to 90 served as donors.

The source material was blood. This chain connects TRBV6-2 or TRBV6-3 to TRBJ1-1; 10 bases line up with TRBD1. This TCR was sampled from a woman aged 55-75 years in good health. The CDR3 is CASSGQGPGTEAFF. The DNA for the CDR3 is TGTGCCAGCTCGGGACAGGGGCCGGGCACTGAAGCTTTCTTT.